The 27 T cell receptor beta chains in this list originate from one sample, sequenced in a study of cytomegalovirus exposure and HLA in healthy donors. Clones were read by immunoSEQ multiplex PCR, and TCRdb kept only the in-frame ones, dropping some. The sample holds approximately 270,000 clones; 85% to 90% are singletons and the top ten take 0.3% to 0.4%. Sequenced sample: PBMCs. Source of these receptors: a woman under 30 in good health and CMV-seronegative.

This clone was detected only a few times. The chain combines TRBV30 with TRBJ2-7; D is perhaps TRBD2 (6 bases). Trimming removed 3 bases at V and 5 bases at J, with 8 bases between. CDR1 is GTSNPN, CDR2 SVGIG, per germline (reference sequence). The CDR3 is 11 residues long. The CDR3 spells CAWRDYHEQYF. CDR3 in DNA: TGTGCCTGGAGGGACTACCACGAGCAGTACTTC.

This clone was detected only once. V gene TRBV18 combines with J gene TRBJ1-2, with D perhaps matching TRBD1 (6 bases). The CDR3 consists of 13 residues. The germline V gene has CDR1 KGHSH and CDR2 LQKENI. The V end lost 6 bases, the J end lost 2 bases, and 10 bases lay between the germline ends. The CDR3 reads CASSRTVNYGYTF. CDR3 sequence (DNA): TGTGCCAGCTCGCGGACAGTCAACTATGGCTACACCTTC.

This clone was recorded once. This chain joins TRBV5-1 and TRBJ1-4; TRBD1 is a possible D gene (5 bases). Germline CDR1 is SGHRS and CDR2 is YFSETQ. V was clipped by 3 bases and J by 3 bases, with 12 bases between them. The CDR3 runs 15 residues. The CDR3 sequence: CASSWGMSANEKLFF. For the CDR3, the DNA is TGCGCCAGCAGCTGGGGCATGTCGGCTAATGAAAAACTGTTTTTT.

This rearrangement joins TRBV29-1 to TRBJ2-3, with 10 bases matching TRBD1. CDR1 and CDR2 (germline): SQVTM, ANQGSEA. This CDR3 is 14 amino acids long. J lost 5 bases, V lost 4 bases, and 6 bases had no gene match. The CDR3 is CSVGGTGAGDTQYF. In DNA, the CDR3 is TGCAGCGTTGGTGGGACAGGGGCGGGAGATACGCAGTATTTT.

The chain uses TRBV11-3 and TRBJ2-2; TRBD1 matches at 7 bases. V dropped 1 base and J dropped 5; count of bases not matched to a gene: 4. Germline V CDR1 and CDR2: SGHNT, YENEEA. The CDR3 covers 15 residues. The CDR3 sequence: CASSLGGTVTGELFF. The CDR3 DNA reads TGTGCCAGCAGCTTAGGGGGGACAGTAACCGGGGAGCTGTTTTTT.

The chain joins TRBV6-4 to TRBJ2-3; 8 bases line up with TRBD2. Germline-derived CDR1 and CDR2 are MRHNA and SNTAGT. The CDR3 totals 15 residues. V lost 6 bases to trimming and J lost 5 bases; unmatched junction nucleotides: 10. The CDR3 region is CASRPAGGALDTQYF. In DNA form, the CDR3 reads TGTGCCAGCAGACCCGCCGGGGGGGCCTTAGATACGCAGTATTTT.

V gene TRBV5-6 combines with J gene TRBJ2-7; D might be TRBD1 (5 bases). This CDR3 is 14 amino acids long. The V gene's germline CDR1 is SGHDT and CDR2 YYEEEE. Trimming left V 1 base short and J 3 bases short, with 11 bases between. As DNA, the CDR3 is TGTGCCAGCAGCTTGCAGGGTTCAGGCTACGAGCAGTACTTC. The encoded protein is CASSLQGSGYEQYF.

The V call is TRBV28, the J call TRBJ2-7; perhaps TRBD2 as D (5 bases). Trimming pared 6 bases from V and 0 bases from J, leaving 18 bases between. Germline V CDR1 and CDR2: MDHEN, SYDVKM. The CDR3 length is 16 residues. The CDR3 bases are TGTGCCAGCAGGGCAGGTCGGGTCGGGGTCTCCTACGAGCAGTACGTC. This codes for CASRAGRVGVSYEQYV.

This rearrangement joins TRBV28 to TRBJ1-1; D gene uncertain. The germline V gene encodes CDR1 MDHEN and CDR2 SYDVKM. V gave up 5 bases and J gave up 0 bases, with 13 bases separating them. The CDR3 spans 15 residues. In DNA, the CDR3 is TGTGCCAGCAGTCCCCGAGGACTTGTGAACACTGAAGCTTTCTTT. It encodes CASSPRGLVNTEAFF.

The chain links TRBV7-9 to TRBJ1-3; D is unclear. Germline assignment: CDR1 SEHNR and CDR2 FQNEAQ (reference sequence). This CDR3 has 16 residues. With 5 bases removed from V and 0 bases from J, the gap between germline ends came to 14 bases. This chain's CDR3 is CASSPQDWSSGNTIYF. As DNA, the CDR3 is TGTGCCAGCAGCCCCCAGGACTGGAGCTCTGGAAACACCATATATTTT.

The gene calls are TRBV4-1 and TRBJ1-3, with a possible D match to TRBD1 (6 bases). V was trimmed by 4 bases and J by 4 bases, leaving 11 bases between them. This CDR3 is built from 14 residues. Germline V CDR1 and CDR2: MGHRA, YSYEKL. The CDR3 nucleotides are TGCGCCAGCAGCCCAGGGACATCAGGAAACACCATATATTTT. The encoded protein is CASSPGTSGNTIYF.

The V gene is TRBV7-6, the J gene TRBJ1-3; 8 bases agree with TRBD1. The germline V gene has CDR1 SGHVS and CDR2 FNYEAQ. The CDR3 consists of 16 residues. Trimming at V came to 3 bases and at J to 0 bases, leaving 4 bases not matched to a gene. CDR3 sequence: CASSLWGQDSGNTIYF. Written as DNA, the CDR3 is TGTGCCAGCAGCTTGTGGGGACAGGACTCTGGAAACACCATATATTTT.

This sequence joins TRBV6-5 and TRBJ2-2, with 9 bases lining up with TRBD1. Germline V gene lookup returns CDR1 MNHEY and CDR2 SVGAGI. The CDR3 spans 15 residues. Losses at the gene ends were 6 bases for V and 3 bases for J; bases not matched to a gene: 5. The CDR3 sequence is CASRRDRVYTGELFF. CDR3 bases: TGTGCCAGCAGAAGGGACAGGGTGTACACCGGGGAGCTGTTTTTT.

The chain is built from TRBV5-1 and TRBJ1-1; TRBD1 matches 10 bases. This CDR3 comprises 14 residues. With 4 bases clipped from V and 3 bases from J, the junction kept 3 bases outside the gene matches. CDR1 and CDR2 (germline): SGHRS, YFSETQ. The CDR3 region has the DNA TGCGCCAGCAGCACGGGACAGGGGCACACTGAAGCTTTCTTT. Translating gives CASSTGQGHTEAFF.

This sequence joins TRBV5-1 and TRBJ2-5; D is possibly TRBD1 (7 bases). CDR3 length: 15 residues. Trimming pared 4 bases from V and 2 bases from J, leaving 15 bases between. Germline-derived CDR1 and CDR2 are SGHRS and YFSETQ. As DNA, the CDR3 is TGCGCCAGCAGCACGACAGGGAGGATACAAGAGACCCAGTACTTC. Translated: CASSTTGRIQETQYF.

This clone was counted once. The genes are TRBV2 and TRBJ2-1; 10 bases align to TRBD1. Germline V CDR1 and CDR2: SNHLY, FYNNEI. This CDR3 spans 15 amino acids. Germline trimming cut 4 bases from V and 8 bases from J; bases unmatched to any gene: 8. The CDR3: CASSVDRGLIYEQFF. CDR3 bases: TGTGCCAGCAGTGTCGACAGGGGGCTGATCTATGAGCAGTTCTTC.

This chain connects TRBV5-1 to TRBJ2-3, with TRBD1 identical over 8 bases. J was trimmed by 3 bases and V by 0 bases; bases with no gene match: 6. Germline-derived CDR1 and CDR2 are SGHRS and YFSETQ. The CDR3 runs 16 residues. CDR3 protein: CASSLDDRGGTDTQYF. The CDR3 nucleotides are TGCGCCAGCAGCTTGGACGACAGGGGAGGTACAGATACGCAGTATTTT.

The rearrangement joins TRBV9 to TRBJ2-5; possible D gene TRBD1, 5 bases. CDR3 length: 13 amino acids. Trimming cost V 4 bases and J 5 bases, with 12 bases left between them. Per germline, CDR1 SGDLS and CDR2 YYNGEE. CDR3 residues: CASSPPSGETQYF. The CDR3 DNA follows: TGTGCCAGCAGCCCTCCGTCAGGGGAGACCCAGTACTTC.

The chain employs TRBV27 and TRBJ1-6; 7 nucleotides line up with TRBD1. With 1 base clipped from V and 7 bases from J, the junction kept 4 bases outside the gene matches. The length of the CDR3 is 15 residues. The V gene's germline CDR1 is MNHEY and CDR2 SMNVEV (reference sequence). The CDR3 protein is CASSLLTGLNSPLHF. The CDR3 region has the DNA TGTGCCAGCAGTTTATTGACAGGGCTAAATTCACCCCTCCACTTT.

This clone was picked up a small number of times. The chain employs TRBV19 and TRBJ1-5; 9 bases align to TRBD1. The germline V gene encodes CDR1 LNHDA and CDR2 SQIVND (reference sequence). This CDR3 has 16 residues. With 0 bases clipped from V and 5 bases from J, the junction kept 5 bases outside the gene matches. CDR3 nucleotide sequence: TGTGCCAGTAGTATAGATCGGGACAGGGATGATCAGCCCCAGCATTTT. Encoded protein: CASSIDRDRDDQPQHF.

The chain joins TRBV5-8 to TRBJ2-1; D is unresolved. Trimming pared 0 bases from V and 14 bases from J, leaving 9 bases between. The CDR3 consists of 11 residues. Germline V gene lookup returns CDR1 SGHTS and CDR2 YDEGEE. CDR3 nucleotides: TGTGCCAGCAGCTTGGGGGCGCGCAAGTTCTTC. This translates into CASSLGARKFF.

The chain couples TRBV7-2 to TRBJ1-2, with 7 nucleotides matching TRBD1. This CDR3 has 15 amino acids. Germline V CDR1 and CDR2: SGHTA, FQGNSA. Trimming removed 4 bases from V and 1 base from J; junction bases left unmatched: 6. CDR3 protein: CASSSSRDSNYGYTF. DNA for the CDR3: TGTGCCAGCAGCTCGTCTAGGGACAGTAACTATGGCTACACCTTC.

The CDR3 DNA sequence: TGCGCCAGCACCACCGAGGTGGGACTAGCTGCTGGAGATACGCAGTATTTT. This translates into CASTTEVGLAAGDTQYF. V gene TRBV4-3 combines with J gene TRBJ2-3; 9 bases match TRBD2. V shed 7 bases and J 5 bases; nucleotides not matched to a gene: 16. This CDR3 contains 17 residues. The germline gives CDR1 LGHNA, CDR2 YSLEER.

The rearrangement uses TRBV9 and TRBJ2-7; 7 bases line up with TRBD1. The CDR3 sequence is 14 residues long. J lost 2 bases, V lost 0 bases, and 2 bases had no gene match. Germline V CDR1 and CDR2: SGDLS, YYNGEE. The CDR3 region has the DNA TGTGCCAGCAGCGTAGGAGGGACAGCCTACGAGCAGTACTTC. The encoded protein is CASSVGGTAYEQYF.

The gene calls are TRBV6-5 and TRBJ2-7, with a tentative D call TRBD2 (6 bases). V was cut by 5 bases and J by 6 bases, with 14 bases left in between. CDR1 and CDR2 (germline): MNHEY, SVGAGI. This CDR3 spans 13 amino acids. The CDR3 loop is CASSTGESVEQYV. The CDR3 bases are TGTGCCAGCAGTACGGGGGAATCAGTCGAGCAGTACGTC.

This chain's CDR3 is CAWSRTSGLSYEQYF. CDR3 coding DNA: TGTGCCTGGAGTCGGACTAGCGGGCTCTCCTACGAGCAGTACTTC. V and J are TRBV30 and TRBJ2-7; 11 bases are shared with TRBD2. Germline lookup yields CDR1 GTSNPN and CDR2 SVGIG (reference sequence). The CDR3 consists of 15 residues. V was pared by 2 bases and J by 0 bases, with 3 bases of the junction left unmatched.

This chain links TRBV2 with TRBJ2-7; TRBD1 might be the D (8 bases). CDR3 length: 15 amino acids. V was shortened by 6 bases and J by 6 bases, with 21 bases between the two germline ends. Germline V gene sequence: CDR1 SNHLY, CDR2 FYNNEI. CDR3 in DNA: TGTGCCAGCAGCCAGGGGGCCGGGGGGTATGGCGAGCAGTACGTC. This translates into CASSQGAGGYGEQYV.